This T cell receptor beta chain was captured in a study of T cell repertoires in cytomegalovirus infection. From germline, CDR1 is SGHDN and CDR2 FVKESK. The CDR3 has 15 residues. Trimming removed 0 bases from V and 8 bases from J, with 16 bases in between. TCRdb independently ran MiXCR on the reads; one entry per CDR3 protein. This sample carries about 160,000 distinct CDR3 sequences, under 20% of them seen once, and the ten largest clones take 18%. The rearrangement links TRBV14 to TRBJ1-1, with D possibly TRBD1 on 6 matching bases. Sequencing input: CD8+ T cells from PBMCs. This clonotype was sampled from a human donor in good health (CMV status not recorded). Some clones in this sample may be carry-over from other donors' samples. In nucleotides, the CDR3 is TGTGCCAGCAGCCAAGATCGGGGGGGCAAGCCCGAAGCTTTCTTT. Translated: CASSQDRGGKPEAFF.